These 9 T cell receptor beta chains originate from one sample sequenced in a study of blood T cell repertoires in COVID-19. Method: immunoSEQ multiplex PCR; TCRdb's copy keeps in-frame clones and lacks some. Counted here are about 120,000 clones, approximately 84% occurring once; the ten biggest clones make up less than 8%. Material for sequencing was peripheral blood. The origin of the receptors is a man aged 70-80 years with active or convalescent COVID-19.

This clone has a single count. J is TRBJ1-2 and V is TRBV7-9; 9 bases match TRBD1. Looked up from germline, CDR1 is SEHNR and CDR2 is FQNEAQ (reference sequence). CDR3 length: 12 amino acids. The ends lost 8 bases at V and 6 bases at J; junction bases unmatched: 4. CDR3 region: CASSGQGHGYTF. CDR3 sequence (DNA): TGTGCCAGCTCGGGACAGGGACATGGCTACACCTTC.

This clone has a single count. The rearrangement uses TRBV28 and TRBJ1-3, with TRBD1 as a possible D gene (5 bases). Deletions cut 6 bases from V and 4 bases from J, with 10 bases between. In germline, CDR1 is MDHEN, CDR2 SYDVKM. This CDR3 is 13 amino acids long. The CDR3 sequence is CASSPGGGNTIYF. CDR3 DNA: TGTGCCAGCAGCCCTGGGGGGGGAAACACCATATATTTT.

This chain connects TRBV5-1 to TRBJ2-2; D is perhaps TRBD1 (6 bases). CDR1 is SGHRS, CDR2 YFSETQ, per germline. This CDR3 comprises 16 residues. With 2 bases removed from V and 4 bases from J, the gap between germline ends came to 15 bases. The CDR3 region is CASSLGRGSATGELFF. DNA for the CDR3: TGCGCCAGCAGCTTAGGCAGGGGATCAGCCACCGGGGAGCTGTTTTTT.

The CDR3 sequence is CASSLGSNYGYTF. DNA for the CDR3: TGCGCCAGCAGCCTAGGTTCTAACTATGGCTACACCTTC. V gene TRBV5-1 combines with J gene TRBJ1-2; D is unclear. Deletions cut 4 bases from V and 0 bases from J, with 7 bases between. The CDR3 spans 13 residues. Germline V gene data show CDR1 as SGHRS and CDR2 as YFSETQ.

J is TRBJ2-7 and V is TRBV9; TRBD2 agrees at 8 bases. V was pared by 3 bases and J by 0 bases, with 8 bases of the junction left unmatched. The CDR3 totals 16 residues. The germline CDR1 and CDR2 sequences are SGDLS and YYNGEE. The CDR3 here is CASSGRSGGSSYEQYF. The CDR3 bases are TGTGCCAGCAGCGGAAGAAGCGGGGGCAGCTCCTACGAGCAGTACTTC.

The chain couples TRBV3-1 (or the pseudogene TRBV3-2) to TRBJ2-3, with 9 bases identical to TRBD2. Germline V gene data show CDR1 as LGHDT and CDR2 as YNNKEL (reference sequence). CDR3 length: 18 amino acids. Losses at the gene ends were 3 bases for V and 3 bases for J; bases not matched to a gene: 13. CDR3 region: CASSQAGVTSGLTDTQYF. Written as DNA, the CDR3 is TGTGCCAGCAGCCAGGCGGGGGTAACTAGCGGGTTGACAGATACGCAGTATTTT.

This chain connects TRBV11-2 to TRBJ1-2; D is perhaps TRBD1 (6 bases). V was trimmed by 4 bases and J by 7 bases, leaving 13 bases between them. From germline, CDR1 is SGHAT and CDR2 FQNNGV. The CDR3 loop spans 13 amino acids. CDR3 sequence reads: CASSWPGERGYTF. The DNA for the CDR3 is TGTGCCAGCAGCTGGCCAGGGGAGCGTGGCTACACCTTC.

This chain links TRBV19 with TRBJ1-2, with 8 bases identical to TRBD1. The germline CDR1 and CDR2 sequences are LNHDA and SQIVND (reference sequence). The CDR3 loop spans 13 amino acids. Trimming cost V 3 bases and J 4 bases; bases outside gene matches: 1. The CDR3 region has the DNA TGTGCCAGTAGTATTCAGGGGGCCTATGGCTACACCTTC. It codes for CASSIQGAYGYTF. Together with reference TRBV19 and TRBJ1-2, the CDR3 gives the full variable domain: DGGITQSPKYLFRKEGQNVTLSCEQNLNHDAMYWYRQDPGQGLRLIYYSQIVNDFQKGDIAEGYSVSREKKESFPLTVTSAQKNPTAFYLCASSIQGAYGYTFGSGTRLTVV.

The DNA of the CDR3 is TGTGCCAGCAGCCCGACAGGTGACTTCACTTACTATGGCTACACCTTC. Amino acids: CASSPTGDFTYYGYTF. The V gene is TRBV7-9, the J gene TRBJ1-2; the D gene is possibly TRBD1 (6 bases). The germline V gene has CDR1 SEHNR and CDR2 FQNEAQ (reference sequence). V was clipped by 5 bases and J by 3 bases, with 19 bases between them. CDR3 size: 16 residues.